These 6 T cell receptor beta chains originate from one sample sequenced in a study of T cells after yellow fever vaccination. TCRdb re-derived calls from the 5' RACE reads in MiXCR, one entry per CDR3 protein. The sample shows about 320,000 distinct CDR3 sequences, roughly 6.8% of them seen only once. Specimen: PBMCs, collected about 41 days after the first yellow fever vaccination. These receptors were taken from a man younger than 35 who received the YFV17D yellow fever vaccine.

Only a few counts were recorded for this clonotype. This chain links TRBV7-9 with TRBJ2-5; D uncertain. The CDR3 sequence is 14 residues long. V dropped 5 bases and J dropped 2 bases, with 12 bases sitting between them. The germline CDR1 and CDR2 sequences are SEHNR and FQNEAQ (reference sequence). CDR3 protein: CASSAVAIQETQYF. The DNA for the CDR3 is TGTGCCAGCAGCGCAGTGGCCATACAAGAGACCCAGTACTTC.

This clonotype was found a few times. This chain's CDR3 is CASETTRNEQFF. The CDR3 DNA sequence: TGTGCCAGCGAGACGACCCGCAATGAGCAGTTCTTC. The chain employs TRBV7-2 and TRBJ2-1; the D is unclear. The CDR3 sequence is 12 residues long. Trimming removed 8 bases from V and 6 bases from J, with 11 bases in between. CDR1 is SGHTA, CDR2 FQGNSA, per germline. The full variable domain, its missing parts supplied by reference TRBV7-2 and TRBJ2-1, is GAGVSQSPSNKVTEKGKDVELRCDPISGHTALYWYRQSLGQGLEFLIYFQGNSAPDKSGLPSDRFSAERTGGSVSTLTIQRTQQEDSAVYLCASETTRNEQFFGPGTRLTVL.

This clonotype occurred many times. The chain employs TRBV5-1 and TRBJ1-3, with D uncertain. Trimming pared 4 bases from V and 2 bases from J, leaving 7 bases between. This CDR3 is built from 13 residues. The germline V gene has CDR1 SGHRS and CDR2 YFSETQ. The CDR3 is CASSPDPGNTIYF. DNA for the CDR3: TGCGCCAGCAGCCCGGACCCTGGAAACACCATATATTTT. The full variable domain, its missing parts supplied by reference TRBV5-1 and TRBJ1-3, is KAGVTQTPRYLIKTRGQQVTLSCSPISGHRSVSWYQQTPGQGLQFLFEYFSETQRNKGNFPGRFSGRQFSNSRSEMNVSTLELGDSALYLCASSPDPGNTIYFGEGSWLTVV.

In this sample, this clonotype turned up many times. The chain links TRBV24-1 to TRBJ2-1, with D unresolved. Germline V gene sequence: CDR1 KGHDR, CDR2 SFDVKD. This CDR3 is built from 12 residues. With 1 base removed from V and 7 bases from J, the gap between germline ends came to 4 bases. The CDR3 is CATSDFRNEQFF. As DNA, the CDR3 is TGTGCCACCAGTGATTTCCGAAATGAGCAGTTCTTC.

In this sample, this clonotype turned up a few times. The CDR3 is CASTPTSDEQFF. The CDR3 DNA follows: TGTGCCAGCACCCCGACGAGCGATGAGCAGTTCTTC. The J gene is TRBJ2-1, the V gene TRBV2; D is unresolved. Trimming pared 7 bases from V and 8 bases from J, leaving 12 bases between. The CDR3 length is 12 residues. Per germline, CDR1 SNHLY and CDR2 FYNNEI.

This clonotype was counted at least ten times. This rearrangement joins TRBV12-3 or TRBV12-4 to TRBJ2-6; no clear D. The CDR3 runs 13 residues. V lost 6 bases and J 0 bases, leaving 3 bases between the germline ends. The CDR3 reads CASSDSGANVLTF. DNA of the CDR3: TGTGCCAGCAGCGACTCTGGGGCCAACGTCCTGACTTTC.